This TCR beta chain was obtained from a study of identical twins. A word on this clonotype: Its antigen is unknown.

Healthy Caucasians alone served as donors. Study observations and caveats: Clonotypes of the beta chain that were abundant in cord blood carried fewer insertions (memory repertoires showed none). It was possible that invariant MAIT and iNKT cells partly confounded the zero-insertion analyses.

TCRdb reprocessed the 5' RACE reads via MiXCR and lists one record per CDR3 protein. Of around 1.7 million distinct CDR3 sequences listed, under 35% were seen once; the top ten hold about 0.3%. This receptor was identified in a newborn girl in good health. Sequencing used cord blood.

The CDR3 sequence: CASSRPTSGAYGQYF. CDR3 coding DNA: TGTGCCAGCAGCCGCCCGACTAGCGGGGCCTACGGGCAGTACTTC. The J gene is TRBJ2-5, the V gene TRBV3-1, with 11 bases fitting TRBD2. There are 15 residues in the CDR3. Germline V gene sequence: CDR1 LGHDT, CDR2 YNNKEL (reference sequence). J was trimmed by 11 bases and V by 4 bases; bases with no gene match: 12.